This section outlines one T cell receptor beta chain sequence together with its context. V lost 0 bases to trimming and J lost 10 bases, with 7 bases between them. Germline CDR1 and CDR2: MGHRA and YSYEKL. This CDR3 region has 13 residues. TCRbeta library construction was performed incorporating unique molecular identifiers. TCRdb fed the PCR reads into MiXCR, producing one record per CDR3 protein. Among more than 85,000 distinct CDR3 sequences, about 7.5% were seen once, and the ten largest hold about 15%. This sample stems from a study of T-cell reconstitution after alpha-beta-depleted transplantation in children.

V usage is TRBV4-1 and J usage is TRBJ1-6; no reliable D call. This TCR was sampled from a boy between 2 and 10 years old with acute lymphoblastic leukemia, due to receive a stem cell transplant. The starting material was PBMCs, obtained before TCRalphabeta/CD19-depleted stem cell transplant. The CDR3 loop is CASSQDLNSPLHF. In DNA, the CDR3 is TGCGCCAGCAGCCAAGATCTTAACTCACCCCTCCACTTT.